This TCR beta chain is from a study of cytomegalovirus exposure and HLA in healthy donors. Whole-study results and caveats: Sequencing likely generated an artifact that appeared as a cluster of highly shared sequence variants.

Germline CDR1 LNHNV, CDR2 YYDKDF (reference sequence). This CDR3 contains 13 residues. V lost 6 bases to trimming and J lost 6 bases, with 15 bases between them. A note on this clone: Its matching antigen is unknown.

The PCR made use of 60 Vbeta and 13 Jbeta primers. TCRdb's copy holds only in-frame clones and misses some; the assay was immunoSEQ multiplex PCR. This sample has under 250,000 clones, with 75% to 80% found just once. Input material: PBMCs. This sequence originates from a male donor in good health and CMV-seronegative. The V call is TRBV15, the J call TRBJ2-7; D unclear. CDR3 sequence reads: CATSPGVAGEQYF. In nucleotides, the CDR3 is TGTGCCACCAGTCCCGGAGTGGCTGGCGAGCAGTACTTC.